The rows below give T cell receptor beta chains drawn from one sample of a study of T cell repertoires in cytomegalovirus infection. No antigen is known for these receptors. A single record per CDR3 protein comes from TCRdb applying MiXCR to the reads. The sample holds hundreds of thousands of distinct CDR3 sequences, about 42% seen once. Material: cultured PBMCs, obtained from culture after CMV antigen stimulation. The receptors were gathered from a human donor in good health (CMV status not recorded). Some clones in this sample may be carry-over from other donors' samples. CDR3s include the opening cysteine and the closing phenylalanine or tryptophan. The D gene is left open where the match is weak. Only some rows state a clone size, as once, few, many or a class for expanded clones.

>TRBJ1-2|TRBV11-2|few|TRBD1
CASSLVDRGGYTF
TGTGCCAGCAGCTTAGTCGACAGGGGCGGCTACACCTTC
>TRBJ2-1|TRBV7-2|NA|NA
CASSYRVNEQFF
TGTGCCAGCAGCTACAGGGTCAATGAGCAGTTCTTC
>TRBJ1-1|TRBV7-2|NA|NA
CASSRGLQTMNTEAFF
TGTGCCAGCAGCCGCGGGTTACAAACGATGAACACTGAAGCTTTCTTT
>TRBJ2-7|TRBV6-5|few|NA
CASTGQRDEQYF
TGTGCCAGCACCGGACAGAGAGACGAGCAGTACTTC
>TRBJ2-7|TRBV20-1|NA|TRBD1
CSASRDRFLNEQYF
TGCAGTGCTAGCCGGGACAGGTTTCTGAACGAGCAGTACTTC
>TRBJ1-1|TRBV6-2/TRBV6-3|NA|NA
CASLRDSHTEAFF
TGTGCCAGCCTGCGGGATTCGCATACTGAAGCTTTCTTT
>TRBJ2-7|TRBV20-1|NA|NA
CSARRGPNSYEQYF
TGCAGTGCTAGGAGAGGGCCTAATTCCTACGAGCAGTACTTC
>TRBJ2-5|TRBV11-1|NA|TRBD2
CASMPGGRWETQYF
TGTGCCAGCATGCCGGGGGGTCGTTGGGAGACCCAGTACTTC
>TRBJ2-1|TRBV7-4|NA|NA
CAIPLTYNEQFF
TGTGCCATCCCGTTAACCTACAATGAGCAGTTCTTC
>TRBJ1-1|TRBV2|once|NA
CASTEWGEDTEAFF
TGTGCCAGCACCGAGTGGGGCGAGGACACTGAAGCTTTCTTT
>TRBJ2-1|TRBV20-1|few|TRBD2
CSARITSGSYNEQFF
TGCAGTGCTAGAATTACTAGCGGGAGCTACAATGAGCAGTTCTTC
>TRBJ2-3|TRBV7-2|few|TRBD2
CASSLRQAGVDTQYF
TGTGCCAGCAGCTTAAGGCAGGCGGGGGTAGATACGCAGTATTTT
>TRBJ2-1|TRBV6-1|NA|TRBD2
CASREPLAALNNEQFF
TGTGCCAGCAGGGAACCTCTAGCGGCACTCAACAATGAGCAGTTCTTC
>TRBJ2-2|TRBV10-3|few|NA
CAISGSAGGTGELFF
TGTGCCATCAGTGGTTCAGCCGGGGGCACCGGGGAGCTGTTTTTT
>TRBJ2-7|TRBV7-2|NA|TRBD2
CASSTTTSGRGEQYF
TGTGCCAGCAGCACAACGACTAGCGGGAGAGGCGAGCAGTACTTC
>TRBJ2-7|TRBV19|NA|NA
CASSIAPIANRYEQYF
TGTGCCAGTAGTATAGCTCCAATAGCGAACCGATACGAGCAGTACTTC
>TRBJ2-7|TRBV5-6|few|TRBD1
CASSGGRGSYEQYF
TGTGCCAGCAGCGGGGGCAGGGGGTCCTACGAGCAGTACTTC
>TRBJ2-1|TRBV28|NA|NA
CASSPAGFAYNEQFF
TGTGCCAGCAGTCCCGCCGGATTTGCCTACAATGAGCAGTTCTTC
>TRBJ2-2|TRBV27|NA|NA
CASSGGTGYYTGELFF
TGTGCCAGCAGTGGCGGTACAGGTTATTACACCGGGGAGCTGTTTTTT
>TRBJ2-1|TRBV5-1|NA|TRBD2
CASSSTWTSGGANEQFF
TGCGCCAGCAGCTCGACGTGGACTAGCGGGGGGGCCAATGAGCAGTTCTTC
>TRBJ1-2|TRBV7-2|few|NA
CASSLGMIHLGYGYTF
TGTGCCAGCAGCTTAGGTATGATCCATCTCGGCTATGGCTACACCTTC
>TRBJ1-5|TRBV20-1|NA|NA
CSARAPNQPQHF
TGCAGTGCTAGAGCTCCTAATCAGCCCCAGCATTTT
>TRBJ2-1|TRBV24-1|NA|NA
CATSEVCFAEFF
TGTGCCACCAGTGAAGTATGCTTCGCGGAGTTCTTC
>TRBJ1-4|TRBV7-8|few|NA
CASSSTGFGEKLFF
TGTGCCAGCAGTTCCACAGGGTTCGGTGAAAAACTGTTTTTT
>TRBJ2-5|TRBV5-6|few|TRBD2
CASSNTRGEREETQYF
TGTGCCAGCAGCAACACTCGAGGGGAGCGGGAGGAGACCCAGTACTTC
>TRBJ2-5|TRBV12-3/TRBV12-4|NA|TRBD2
CATPRRREVRETQYF
TGTGCCACCCCGAGACGGCGGGAGGTCAGGGAGACCCAGTACTTC
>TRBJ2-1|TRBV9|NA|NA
CASSYSLVGDEQFF
TGTGCCAGCAGTTACTCCCTAGTGGGGGATGAGCAGTTCTTC